The 15 T cell receptor beta chains below all came from one sample that was sequenced in a study of graft-versus-host responses after intestinal transplantation. Sequencing was performed with immunoSEQ multiplex PCR; in TCRdb, only in-frame clones are kept and a portion is missing. In the table there are 50,000 or so clones, over 80% of which are singletons. Sample: PBMCs, taken about 800 days after a first intestinal transplant, on the day of a second. These receptors came from a human patient who received an intestinal transplant, so some T cells may come from the graft donor.

The chain couples TRBV30 to TRBJ1-3; no firm D call. The germline CDR1 and CDR2 sequences are GTSNPN and SVGIG (reference sequence). Trimming removed 0 bases at V and 4 bases at J, with 4 bases between. There are 12 residues in the CDR3. The CDR3 is CAWSVEGNTIYF. DNA of the CDR3: TGTGCCTGGAGTGTTGAGGGAAACACCATATATTTT.

The genes are TRBV29-1 and TRBJ2-7; D assignment may be TRBD1 or TRBD2 (6 bases each). In germline, CDR1 is SQVTM, CDR2 ANQGSEA. This CDR3 is built from 14 residues. V was pared by 7 bases and J by 2 bases, with 18 bases between. The CDR3 is CSGTGAGKPYEQYF. The DNA for the CDR3 is TGCAGCGGGACGGGGGCAGGAAAGCCCTACGAGCAGTACTTC.

V is TRBV2 and J is TRBJ2-1, with D tentatively TRBD2 (6 bases). The CDR3 length is 13 residues. The V and J ends lost 3 bases and 10 bases respectively, with 13 bases between them. Germline CDR1 SNHLY, CDR2 FYNNEI. The DNA of the CDR3 is TGTGCCAGCAGTGAGTGGCGGGAAGACGAGCAGTTCTTC. As protein: CASSEWREDEQFF.

This sequence joins TRBV19 and TRBJ1-2, with TRBD1 as a possible D gene (5 bases). Germline CDR1 and CDR2: LNHDA and SQIVND (reference sequence). Trimming took 6 bases from V and 5 from J, leaving 22 bases between them. This CDR3 has 16 amino acids. The CDR3 spells CASRKNGGGAQYGYTF. The CDR3 DNA reads as TGTGCCAGTAGAAAAAATGGAGGAGGGGCGCAGTATGGCTACACCTTC.

This sequence joins TRBV18 and TRBJ1-1; D call uncertain. CDR3 length equals 13 residues. V shed 6 bases and J shed 1 base, with 9 bases lying between them. CDR1 is KGHSH and CDR2 is LQKENI in the germline V gene. CDR3 sequence reads: CASSVGGNTEAFF. CDR3 coding DNA: TGTGCCAGCTCGGTTGGCGGGAACACTGAAGCTTTCTTT. Drawing the rest from reference TRBV18 and TRBJ1-1, the complete variable domain is NAGVMQNPRHLVRRRGQEARLRCSPMKGHSHVYWYRQLPEEGLKFMVYLQKENIIDESGMPKERFSAEFPKEGPSILRIQQVVRGDSAAYFCASSVGGNTEAFFGQGTRLTVV.

The V gene is TRBV14, the J gene TRBJ2-6, with D perhaps TRBD1 (5 bases). This CDR3 comprises 15 residues. V was pared by 4 bases and J by 3 bases, with 10 bases between. Germline values: CDR1 SGHDN, CDR2 FVKESK. Here the CDR3 reads CASSLQGFGANVLTF. CDR3 coding DNA: TGTGCCAGCAGCCTTCAGGGTTTTGGGGCCAACGTCCTGACTTTC.

V gene TRBV18 combines with J gene TRBJ2-2; D not certain. This CDR3 is 16 amino acids long. V was shortened by 1 base and J by 1 base, with 10 bases between the two germline ends. The germline V gene has CDR1 KGHSH and CDR2 LQKENI. Written as DNA, the CDR3 is TGTGCCAGCTCACCACAGGAGCTTTTGAACACCGGGGAGCTGTTTTTT. This encodes CASSPQELLNTGELFF.

The rearrangement links TRBV5-1 to TRBJ2-5; D call uncertain. V was trimmed by 4 bases and J by 13 bases, leaving 26 bases between them. The germline V gene has CDR1 SGHRS and CDR2 YFSETQ. There are 15 residues in the CDR3. CDR3 residues: CASSQADTSRASMYF. CDR3 coding DNA: TGCGCCAGCAGCCAGGCTGATACTTCACGGGCCTCGATGTACTTC.

The gene calls are TRBV9 and TRBJ1-4, with D unresolved. The germline V gene encodes CDR1 SGDLS and CDR2 YYNGEE. This CDR3 has 15 amino acids. The V and J ends lost 0 bases and 7 bases respectively, with 13 bases between them. CDR3 amino acids: CASSVVKGRGEKLFF. DNA of the CDR3: TGTGCCAGCAGCGTAGTAAAGGGTCGAGGTGAAAAACTGTTTTTT.

This chain joins TRBV19 and TRBJ2-7; TRBD2 matches 9 bases. Trimming at V came to 3 bases and at J to 5 bases, leaving 8 bases not matched to a gene. CDR1 is LNHDA and CDR2 is SQIVND in the germline V gene (reference sequence). CDR3 length: 15 residues. The CDR3 DNA follows: TGTGCCAGTAGTATTAGACTAGCGGAGAGCCACGAGCAGTACTTC. Translated: CASSIRLAESHEQYF. Based on the CDR3 plus reference TRBV19 and TRBJ2-7, the full variable domain is DGGITQSPKYLFRKEGQNVTLSCEQNLNHDAMYWYRQDPGQGLRLIYYSQIVNDFQKGDIAEGYSVSREKKESFPLTVTSAQKNPTAFYLCASSIRLAESHEQYFGPGTRLTVT.

The chain links TRBV4-1 to TRBJ2-7; perhaps D is TRBD1 or TRBD2 (5 bases each). Germline V gene data show CDR1 as MGHRA and CDR2 as YSYEKL. The CDR3 length is 16 residues. With 4 bases removed from V and 2 bases from J, the gap between germline ends came to 18 bases. CDR3 DNA: TGCGCCAGCAGCCCCGAGGGGTTAACTTACCCCTACGAGCAGTACTTC. Its translation is CASSPEGLTYPYEQYF.

The chain is built from TRBV9 and TRBJ2-7; 10 nucleotides align to TRBD2. From germline, CDR1 is SGDLS and CDR2 YYNGEE. The CDR3 contains 15 residues. Unmatched junction bases numbered 3, after V lost 0 bases and J lost 3 bases. CDR3 DNA sequence: TGTGCCAGCAGCGTAGGGACTAGCGGATTCTACGAGCAGTACTTC. Its protein is CASSVGTSGFYEQYF.

The CDR3 DNA sequence: TGTGCCAGCGTCGAACCCCGGGGCAGCGGCACTGAAGCTTTCTTT. As protein: CASVEPRGSGTEAFF. This chain joins TRBV28 and TRBJ1-1, with TRBD1 as a possible D gene (5 bases). V gave up 8 bases and J gave up 4 bases, with 20 bases separating them. Looked up from germline, CDR1 is MDHEN and CDR2 is SYDVKM. CDR3 size: 15 residues. Together with reference TRBV28 and TRBJ1-1, the CDR3 gives the full variable domain: DVKVTQSSRYLVKRTGEKVFLECVQDMDHENMFWYRQDPGLGLRLIYFSYDVKMKEKGDIPEGYSVSREKKERFSLILESASTNQTSMYLCASVEPRGSGTEAFFGQGTRLTVV.

The chain is built from TRBV5-1 and TRBJ2-5; D possibly uses TRBD1 or TRBD2 (5 bases each). This CDR3 contains 15 residues. CDR1 and CDR2 from the germline V gene are SGHRS and YFSETQ. V shed 0 bases and J shed 1 base, with 10 bases lying between them. CDR3 sequence reads: CASSLVGTGQETQYF. The CDR3 region has the DNA TGCGCCAGCAGCTTGGTTGGGACGGGCCAAGAGACCCAGTACTTC. The variable domain in full, with the rest retrieved from reference TRBV5-1 and TRBJ2-5, is KAGVTQTPRYLIKTRGQQVTLSCSPISGHRSVSWYQQTPGQGLQFLFEYFSETQRNKGNFPGRFSGRQFSNSRSEMNVSTLELGDSALYLCASSLVGTGQETQYFGPGTRLLVL.

The rearrangement uses TRBV6-1 and TRBJ2-7; D is unclear. The germline V gene encodes CDR1 MNHNS and CDR2 SASEGT. The CDR3 loop spans 13 amino acids. V was shortened by 6 bases and J by 3 bases, with 12 bases between the two germline ends. The CDR3 protein is CASRTGTHYEQYF. The CDR3 DNA is TGTGCCAGCAGGACCGGTACCCACTACGAGCAGTACTTC.